The entry below gives a single TCR beta chain sequence along with its context. Its antigen is as yet unknown. Sequencing of TCR beta drew on CD8+ and CD4+ T cells from blood. In contrast to the negatively isolated CD8+ and CD4+ T cells, TEMRA cells were FACS-enriched. The sample is drawn from a study of CD8 T cells in Susac syndrome. Study-level findings and limits: As acknowledged by the study, its TCR sequencing and HLA analysis included a relatively small number of individuals.

RNA, at roughly 0.45 to 1 ug, was reverse transcribed with random hexamers. The immunoSEQ assay covered 54 Vbeta and 13 Jbeta segments for CDR3. TCRdb processed the immunoSEQ multiplex PCR reads anew with MiXCR; each CDR3 protein has one entry. The sample contains nearly 200,000 distinct CDR3 sequences, roughly 95% of which appear only once. Germline values: CDR1 LNHNV, CDR2 YYDKDF (reference sequence). The CDR3 totals 15 residues. The ends lost 0 bases at V and 4 bases at J; junction bases unmatched: 6. This clonotype was sampled from a human donor with multiple sclerosis. The rearrangement links TRBV15 to TRBJ2-7; TRBD1 agrees at 7 bases. The sequencing input was CD4+ T cells from PBMCs. The CDR3 reads CATSRDDRAVYEQYF. Written as DNA, the CDR3 is TGTGCCACCAGCAGAGACGACAGGGCAGTTTACGAGCAGTACTTC.